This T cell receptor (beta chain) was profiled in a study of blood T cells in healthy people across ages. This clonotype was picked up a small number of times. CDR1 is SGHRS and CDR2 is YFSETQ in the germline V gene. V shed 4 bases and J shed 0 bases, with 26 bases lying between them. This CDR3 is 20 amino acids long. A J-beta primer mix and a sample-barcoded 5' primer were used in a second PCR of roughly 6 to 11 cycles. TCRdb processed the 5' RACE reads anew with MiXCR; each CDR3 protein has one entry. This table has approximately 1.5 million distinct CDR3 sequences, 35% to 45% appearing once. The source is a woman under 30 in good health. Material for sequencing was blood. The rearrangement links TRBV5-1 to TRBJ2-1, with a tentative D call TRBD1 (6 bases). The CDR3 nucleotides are TGCGCCAGCAGCCTTTCTAACAGGGCCTTAGCAAAGAGCTCCTACAATGAGCAGTTCTTC. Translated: CASSLSNRALAKSSYNEQFF.